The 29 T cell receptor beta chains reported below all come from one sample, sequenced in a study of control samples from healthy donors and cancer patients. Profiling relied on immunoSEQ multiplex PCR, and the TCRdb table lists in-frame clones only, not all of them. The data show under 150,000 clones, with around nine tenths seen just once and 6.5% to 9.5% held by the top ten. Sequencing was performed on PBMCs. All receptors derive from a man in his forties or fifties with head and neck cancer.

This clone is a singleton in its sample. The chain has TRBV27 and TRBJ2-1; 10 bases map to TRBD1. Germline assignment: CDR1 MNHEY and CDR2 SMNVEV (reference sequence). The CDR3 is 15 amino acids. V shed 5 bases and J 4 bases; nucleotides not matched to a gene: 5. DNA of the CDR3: TGTGCCAGCAGTACGGGGACAGGGGTGTACAATGAGCAGTTCTTC. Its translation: CASSTGTGVYNEQFF.

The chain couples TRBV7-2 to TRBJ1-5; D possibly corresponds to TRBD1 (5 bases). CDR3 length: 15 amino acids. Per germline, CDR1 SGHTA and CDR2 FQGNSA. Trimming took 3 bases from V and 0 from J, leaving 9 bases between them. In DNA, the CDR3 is TGTGCCAGCAGCTTGTCCGGGGGTAGCAATCAGCCCCAGCATTTT. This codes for CASSLSGGSNQPQHF.

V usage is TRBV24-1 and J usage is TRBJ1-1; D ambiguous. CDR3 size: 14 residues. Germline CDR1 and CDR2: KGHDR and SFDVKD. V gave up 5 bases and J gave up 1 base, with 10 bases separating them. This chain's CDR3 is CATSGGLTNTEAFF. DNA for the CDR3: TGTGCCACCAGTGGAGGGCTGACGAACACTGAAGCTTTCTTT.

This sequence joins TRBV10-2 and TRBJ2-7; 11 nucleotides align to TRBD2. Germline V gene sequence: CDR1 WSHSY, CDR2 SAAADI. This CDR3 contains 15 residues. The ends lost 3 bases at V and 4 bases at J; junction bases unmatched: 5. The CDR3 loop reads CASSEWGTSGYEQYF. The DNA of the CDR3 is TGCGCCAGCAGTGAATGGGGGACTAGCGGTTACGAGCAGTACTTC.

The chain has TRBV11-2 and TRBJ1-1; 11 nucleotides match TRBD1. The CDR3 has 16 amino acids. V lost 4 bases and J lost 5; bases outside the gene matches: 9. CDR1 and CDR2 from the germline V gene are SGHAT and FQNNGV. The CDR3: CASSSGQGALGTEAFF. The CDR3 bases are TGTGCCAGCAGCTCAGGACAGGGGGCTTTAGGGACTGAAGCTTTCTTT.

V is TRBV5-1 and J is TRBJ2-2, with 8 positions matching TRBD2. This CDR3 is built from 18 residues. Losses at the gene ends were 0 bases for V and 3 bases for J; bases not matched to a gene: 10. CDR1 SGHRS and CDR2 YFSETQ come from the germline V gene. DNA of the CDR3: TGCGCCAGCAGCTTGGGGACCGCGGGGGGTCCTGACACCGGGGAGCTGTTTTTT. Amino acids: CASSLGTAGGPDTGELFF.

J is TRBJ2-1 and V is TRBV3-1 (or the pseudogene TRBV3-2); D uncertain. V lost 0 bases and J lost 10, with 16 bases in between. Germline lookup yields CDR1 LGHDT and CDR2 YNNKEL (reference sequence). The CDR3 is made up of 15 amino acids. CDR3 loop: CASSQDDRAWGEQFF. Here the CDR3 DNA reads TGTGCCAGCAGCCAAGATGATAGGGCGTGGGGAGAGCAGTTCTTC.

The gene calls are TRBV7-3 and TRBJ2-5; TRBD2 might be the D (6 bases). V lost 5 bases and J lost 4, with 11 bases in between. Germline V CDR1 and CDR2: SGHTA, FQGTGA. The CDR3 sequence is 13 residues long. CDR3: CASSPSASETQYF. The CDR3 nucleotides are TGTGCCAGCAGCCCTAGCGCTTCAGAGACCCAGTACTTC. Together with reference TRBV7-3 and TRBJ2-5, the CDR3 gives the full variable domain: GAGVSQTPSNKVTEKGKYVELRCDPISGHTALYWYRQSLGQGPEFLIYFQGTGAADDSGLPNDRFFAVRPEGSVSTLKIQRTERGDSAVYLCASSPSASETQYFGPGTRLLVL.

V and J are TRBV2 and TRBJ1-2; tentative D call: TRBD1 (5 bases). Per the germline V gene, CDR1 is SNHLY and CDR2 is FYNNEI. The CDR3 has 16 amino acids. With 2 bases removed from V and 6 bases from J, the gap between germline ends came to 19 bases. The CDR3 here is CASSERRDSYRNGYTF. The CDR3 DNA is TGTGCCAGCAGTGAAAGACGGGACTCTTACCGCAATGGCTACACCTTC.

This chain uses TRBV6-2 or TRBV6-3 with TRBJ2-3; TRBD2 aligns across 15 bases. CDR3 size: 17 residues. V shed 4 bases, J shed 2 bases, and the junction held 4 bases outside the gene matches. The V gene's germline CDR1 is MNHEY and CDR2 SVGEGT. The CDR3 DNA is TGTGCCAGCAGTTGGGGACTAGCGGGGGGATACACAGATACGCAGTATTTT. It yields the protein CASSWGLAGGYTDTQYF.

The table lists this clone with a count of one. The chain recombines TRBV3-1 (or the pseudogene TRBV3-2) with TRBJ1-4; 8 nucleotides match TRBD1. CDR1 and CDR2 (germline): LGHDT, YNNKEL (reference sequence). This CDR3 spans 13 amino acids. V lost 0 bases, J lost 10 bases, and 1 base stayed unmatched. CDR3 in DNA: TGTGCCAGCAGCCAAGATGACAGGGGAAAACTGTTTTTT. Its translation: CASSQDDRGKLFF.

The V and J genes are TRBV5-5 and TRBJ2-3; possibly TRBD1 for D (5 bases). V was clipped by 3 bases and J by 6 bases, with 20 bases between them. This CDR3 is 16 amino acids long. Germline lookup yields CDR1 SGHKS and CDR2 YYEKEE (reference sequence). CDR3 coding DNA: TGTGCCAGCAGCTCCCCACCGGACACGCTTAAGGATACGCAGTATTTT. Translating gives CASSSPPDTLKDTQYF.

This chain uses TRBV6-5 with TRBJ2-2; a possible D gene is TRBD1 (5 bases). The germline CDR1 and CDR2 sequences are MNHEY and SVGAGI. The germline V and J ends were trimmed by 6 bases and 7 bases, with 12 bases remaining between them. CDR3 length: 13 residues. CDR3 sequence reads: CASSRLRVGELFF. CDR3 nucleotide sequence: TGTGCCAGCAGCCGACTCAGGGTCGGGGAGCTGTTTTTT.

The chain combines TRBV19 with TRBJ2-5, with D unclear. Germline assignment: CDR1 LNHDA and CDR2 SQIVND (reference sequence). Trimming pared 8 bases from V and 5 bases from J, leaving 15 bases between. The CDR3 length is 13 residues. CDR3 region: CASGPTRVETQYF. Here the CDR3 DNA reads TGTGCCAGTGGGCCAACTCGGGTTGAGACCCAGTACTTC.

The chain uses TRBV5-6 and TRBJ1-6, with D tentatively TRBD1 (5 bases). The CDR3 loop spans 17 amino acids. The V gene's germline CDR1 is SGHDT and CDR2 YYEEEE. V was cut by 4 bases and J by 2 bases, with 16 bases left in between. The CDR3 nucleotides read TGTGCCAGCAGCCCCGGGCGGAGGGGCGCCTATAATTCACCCCTCCACTTT. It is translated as CASSPGRRGAYNSPLHF.

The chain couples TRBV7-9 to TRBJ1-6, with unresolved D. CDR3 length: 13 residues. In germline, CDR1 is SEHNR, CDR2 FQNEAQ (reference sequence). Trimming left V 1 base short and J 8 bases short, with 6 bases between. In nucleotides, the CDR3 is TGTGCCAGCAGCTTAGATGGGCATTCACCCCTCCACTTT. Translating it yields CASSLDGHSPLHF.

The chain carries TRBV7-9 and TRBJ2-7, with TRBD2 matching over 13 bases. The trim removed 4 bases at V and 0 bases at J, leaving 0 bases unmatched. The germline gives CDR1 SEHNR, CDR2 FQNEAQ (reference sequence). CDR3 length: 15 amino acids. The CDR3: CASSWTSGSSYEQYF. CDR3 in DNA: TGTGCCAGCAGCTGGACTAGCGGGAGCTCCTACGAGCAGTACTTC.

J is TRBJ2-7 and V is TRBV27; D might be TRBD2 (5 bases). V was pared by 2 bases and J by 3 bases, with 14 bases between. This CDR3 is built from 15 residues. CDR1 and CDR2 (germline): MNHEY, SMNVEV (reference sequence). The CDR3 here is CASSLGGLRNYEQYF. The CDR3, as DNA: TGTGCCAGCAGTTTAGGCGGGCTACGAAACTACGAGCAGTACTTC.

CDR3 loop: CASSLAWRDEQYF. The CDR3 DNA is TGTGCCAGCAGTTTAGCTTGGCGGGACGAGCAGTACTTC. The J gene is TRBJ2-7, the V gene TRBV27; D is perhaps TRBD2 (5 bases). Germline assignment: CDR1 MNHEY and CDR2 SMNVEV (reference sequence). The germline V and J ends were trimmed by 2 bases and 5 bases, with 10 bases remaining between them. CDR3 length equals 13 residues.

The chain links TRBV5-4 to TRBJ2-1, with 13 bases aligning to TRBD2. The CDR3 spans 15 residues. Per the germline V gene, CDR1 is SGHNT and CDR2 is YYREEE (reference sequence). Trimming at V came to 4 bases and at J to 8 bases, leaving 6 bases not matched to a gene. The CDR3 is CASSLLAGGRHEQFF. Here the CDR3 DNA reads TGTGCCAGCAGCCTACTAGCGGGAGGGCGTCATGAGCAGTTCTTC.

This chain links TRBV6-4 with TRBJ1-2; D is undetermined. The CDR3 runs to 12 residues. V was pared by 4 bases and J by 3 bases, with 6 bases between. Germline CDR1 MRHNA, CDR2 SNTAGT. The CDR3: CASSGPDYGYTF. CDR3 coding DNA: TGTGCCAGCAGTGGGCCGGACTATGGCTACACCTTC.

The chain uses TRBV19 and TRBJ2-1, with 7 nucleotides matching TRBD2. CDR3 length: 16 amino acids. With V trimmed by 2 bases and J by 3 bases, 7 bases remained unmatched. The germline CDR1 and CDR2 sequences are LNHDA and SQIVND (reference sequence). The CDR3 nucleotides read TGTGCCAGTAGTATATTTGCGGGAGCAAGCTACAATGAGCAGTTCTTC. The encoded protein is CASSIFAGASYNEQFF. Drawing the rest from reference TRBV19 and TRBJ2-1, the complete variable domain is DGGITQSPKYLFRKEGQNVTLSCEQNLNHDAMYWYRQDPGQGLRLIYYSQIVNDFQKGDIAEGYSVSREKKESFPLTVTSAQKNPTAFYLCASSIFAGASYNEQFFGPGTRLTVL.

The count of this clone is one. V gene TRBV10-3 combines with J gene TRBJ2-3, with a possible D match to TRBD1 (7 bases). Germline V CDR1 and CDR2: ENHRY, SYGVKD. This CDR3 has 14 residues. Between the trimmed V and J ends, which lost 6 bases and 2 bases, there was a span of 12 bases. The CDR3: CAIRAGQNTDTQYF. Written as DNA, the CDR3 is TGTGCCATCAGGGCGGGACAGAACACAGATACGCAGTATTTT.

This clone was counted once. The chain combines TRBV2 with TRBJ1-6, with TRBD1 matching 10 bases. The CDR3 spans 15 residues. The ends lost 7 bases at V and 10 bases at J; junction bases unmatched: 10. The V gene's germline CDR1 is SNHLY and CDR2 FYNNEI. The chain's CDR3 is CASKGDRTGGSPLHF. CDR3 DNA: TGTGCCAGCAAAGGAGACCGGACAGGGGGATCACCCCTCCACTTT.

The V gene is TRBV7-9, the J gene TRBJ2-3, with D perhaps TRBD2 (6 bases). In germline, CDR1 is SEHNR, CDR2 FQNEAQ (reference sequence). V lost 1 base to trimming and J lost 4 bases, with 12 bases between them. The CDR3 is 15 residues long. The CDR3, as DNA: TGTGCCAGCAGCTTAGAACAACTAGCCTCAGATACGCAGTATTTT. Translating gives CASSLEQLASDTQYF.

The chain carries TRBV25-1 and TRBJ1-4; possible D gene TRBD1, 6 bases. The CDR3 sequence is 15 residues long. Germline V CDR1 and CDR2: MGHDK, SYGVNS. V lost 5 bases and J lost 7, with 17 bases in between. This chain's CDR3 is CASSHPGGLGEKLFF. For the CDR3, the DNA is TGTGCCAGCAGTCATCCGGGGGGCTTGGGTGAAAAACTGTTTTTT.

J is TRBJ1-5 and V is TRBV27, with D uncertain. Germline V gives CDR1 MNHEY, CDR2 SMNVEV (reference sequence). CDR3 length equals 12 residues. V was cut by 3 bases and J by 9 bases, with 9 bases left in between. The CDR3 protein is CASSLVGRPQHF. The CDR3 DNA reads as TGTGCCAGCAGTTTGGTCGGCAGGCCCCAGCATTTT.

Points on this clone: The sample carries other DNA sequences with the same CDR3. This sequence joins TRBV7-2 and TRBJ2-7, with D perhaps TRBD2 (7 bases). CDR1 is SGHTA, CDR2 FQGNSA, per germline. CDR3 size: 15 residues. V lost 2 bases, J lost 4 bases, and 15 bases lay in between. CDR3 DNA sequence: TGTGCCAGCAGCTTAAAGAGGGGAGGGGGGTACGAGCAGTACTTC. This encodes CASSLKRGGGYEQYF.

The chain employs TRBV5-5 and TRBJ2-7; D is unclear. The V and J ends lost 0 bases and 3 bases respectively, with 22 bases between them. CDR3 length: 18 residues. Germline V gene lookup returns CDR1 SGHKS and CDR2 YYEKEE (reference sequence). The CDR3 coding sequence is TGTGCCAGCAGCTTGGAATACCCAAGGACGGATTTGAGCTACGAGCAGTACTTC. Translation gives CASSLEYPRTDLSYEQYF. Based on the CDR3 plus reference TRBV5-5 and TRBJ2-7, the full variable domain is DAGVTQSPTHLIKTRGQQVTLRCSPISGHKSVSWYQQVLGQGPQFIFQYYEKEERGRGNFPDRFSARQFPNYSSELNVNALLLGDSALYLCASSLEYPRTDLSYEQYFGPGTRLTVT.